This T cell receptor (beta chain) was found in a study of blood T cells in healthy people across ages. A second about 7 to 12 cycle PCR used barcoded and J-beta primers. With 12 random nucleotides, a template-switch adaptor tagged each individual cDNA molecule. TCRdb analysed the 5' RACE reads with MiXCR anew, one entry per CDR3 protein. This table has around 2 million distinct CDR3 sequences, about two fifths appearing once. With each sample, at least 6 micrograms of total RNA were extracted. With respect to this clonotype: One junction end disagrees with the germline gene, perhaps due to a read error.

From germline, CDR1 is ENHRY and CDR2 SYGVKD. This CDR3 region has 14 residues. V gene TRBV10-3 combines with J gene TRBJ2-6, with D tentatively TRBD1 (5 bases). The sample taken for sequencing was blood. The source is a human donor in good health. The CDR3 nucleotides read TGTGCCATCAACCAGGGTACTGGGGCCAACGTCCGGACTTTC. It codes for CAINQGTGANVRTF.